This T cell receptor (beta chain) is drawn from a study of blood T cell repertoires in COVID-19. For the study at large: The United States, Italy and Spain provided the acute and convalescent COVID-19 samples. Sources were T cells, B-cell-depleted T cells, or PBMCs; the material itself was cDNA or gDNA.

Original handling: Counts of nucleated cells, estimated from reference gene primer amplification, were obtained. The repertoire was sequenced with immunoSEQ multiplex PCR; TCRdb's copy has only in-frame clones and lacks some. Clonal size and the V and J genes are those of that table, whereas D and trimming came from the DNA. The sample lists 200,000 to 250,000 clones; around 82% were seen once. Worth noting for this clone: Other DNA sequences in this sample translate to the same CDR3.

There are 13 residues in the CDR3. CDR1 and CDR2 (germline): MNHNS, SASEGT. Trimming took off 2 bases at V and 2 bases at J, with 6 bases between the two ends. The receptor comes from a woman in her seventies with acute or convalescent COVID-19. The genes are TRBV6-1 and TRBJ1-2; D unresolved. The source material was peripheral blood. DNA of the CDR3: TGTGCCAGCAGTGAACGGGAAAACTATGGCTACACCTTC. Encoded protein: CASSERENYGYTF.